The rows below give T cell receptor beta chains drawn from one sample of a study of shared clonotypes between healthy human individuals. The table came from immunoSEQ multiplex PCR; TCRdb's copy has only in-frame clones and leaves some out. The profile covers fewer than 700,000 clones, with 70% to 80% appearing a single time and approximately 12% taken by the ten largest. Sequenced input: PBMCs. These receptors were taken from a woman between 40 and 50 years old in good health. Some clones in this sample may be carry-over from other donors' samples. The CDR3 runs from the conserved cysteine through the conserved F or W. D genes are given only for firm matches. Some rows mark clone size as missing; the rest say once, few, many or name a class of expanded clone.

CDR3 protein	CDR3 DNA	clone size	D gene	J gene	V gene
CASSSQPGLPSYEQYF	TGTGCCAGCAGTTCCCAGCCGGGACTACCTTCCTACGAGCAGTACTTC	.	TRBD2	TRBJ2-7	TRBV28
CASRPPGGRNQPQHF	TGTGCCAGTAGGCCCCCAGGGGGCCGCAATCAGCCCCAGCATTTT	few	TRBD1	TRBJ1-5	TRBV19
CASSPDGRLSYEQYF	TGTGCCAGCAGTCCTGACGGACGGCTCTCCTACGAGCAGTACTTC	.	.	TRBJ2-7	TRBV27
CASLKGTITDTQYF	TGTGCCAGCCTGAAAGGGACTATCACAGATACGCAGTATTTT	.	TRBD2	TRBJ2-3	TRBV2
CASSDPESSTEAFF	TGTGCCAGCAGCGATCCCGAGAGTTCCACTGAAGCTTTCTTT	once	.	TRBJ1-1	TRBV9
CASSLGFGTSGAYEQYF	TGCGCCAGCAGCTTGGGTTTCGGGACTAGCGGGGCCTACGAGCAGTACTTC	few	TRBD2	TRBJ2-7	TRBV5-1
CASCTGSSYNEQFF	TGTGCCAGCTGTACGGGGAGCTCCTACAATGAGCAGTTCTTC	once	.	TRBJ2-1	TRBV6-1
CASSLGGVESPLHF	TGTGCCAGCAGCCTCGGGGGGGTGGAATCACCCCTCCACTTT	.	.	TRBJ1-6	TRBV4-2
CASSARGLAANTGELFF	TGTGCCAGCAGCGCCCGCGGACTAGCGGCGAACACCGGGGAGCTGTTTTTT	.	TRBD2	TRBJ2-2	TRBV11-2
CAWGGAWRTTEAFF	TGTGCCTGGGGGGGCGCGTGGCGGACCACTGAAGCTTTCTTT	.	.	TRBJ1-1	TRBV30
CASSIGLYNEQFF	TGTGCCAGTAGTATCGGGTTATACAATGAGCAGTTCTTC	.	.	TRBJ2-1	TRBV19
CASSLDPGRRIYEQYF	TGTGCCAGCAGCTTAGATCCGGGGCGTAGGATCTACGAGCAGTACTTC	.	.	TRBJ2-7	TRBV11-3
CASLEGLAPEQFF	TGTGCCAGCCTCGAGGGGCTGGCTCCTGAGCAGTTCTTC	.	.	TRBJ2-1	TRBV6-1
CASSQVRQTDTQYF	TGCGCCAGCAGCCAAGTCAGGCAGACAGATACGCAGTATTTT	.	.	TRBJ2-3	TRBV4-1
CASSTGQGGQYF	TGTGCCAGCAGTACCGGACAGGGGGGACAGTACTTC	few	TRBD1	TRBJ2-7	TRBV6-6
CASSFQMPGDTEAFF	TGCGCCAGCAGCTTCCAGATGCCGGGGGACACTGAAGCTTTCTTT	.	.	TRBJ1-1	TRBV5-1
CALRPFAGELFF	TGTGCCCTCAGGCCATTCGCCGGGGAGCTGTTTTTT	.	.	TRBJ2-2	TRBV28
CASSELPGSGEAFF	TGTGCCAGCAGTGAACTTCCAGGGAGCGGTGAAGCTTTCTTT	many	.	TRBJ1-1	TRBV6-1
CASSEPPADSNQPQHF	TGTGCCAGCAGTGAACCCCCGGCCGATAGCAATCAGCCCCAGCATTTT	.	.	TRBJ1-5	TRBV2
CASSPLTGMNTEAFF	TGTGCCAGCAGTCCATTGACAGGGATGAACACTGAAGCTTTCTTT	.	TRBD1	TRBJ1-1	TRBV7-8
CASSLSRTDVTDTQYF	TGTGCCAGCAGCTTATCACGGACAGATGTCACAGATACGCAGTATTTT	.	.	TRBJ2-3	TRBV7-9
CASSPQDTFNYGYTF	TGTGCCAGCTCACCACAGGACACCTTTAACTATGGCTACACCTTC	once	.	TRBJ1-2	TRBV18
CASSVEGGGSYEQYF	TGTGCCAGCAGCGTAGAAGGCGGGGGCTCCTACGAGCAGTACTTC	.	TRBD2	TRBJ2-7	TRBV9
CASSLAGELAKNIQYF	TGTGCCAGCAGTCTAGCGGGAGAGTTAGCCAAAAACATTCAGTACTTC	.	TRBD2	TRBJ2-4	TRBV28
CASSPGQGDEGYGYTF	TGTGCCAGCTCACCCGGACAGGGCGATGAGGGCTATGGCTACACCTTC	.	TRBD1	TRBJ1-2	TRBV18